A selection of T cell receptor beta chains follows, all from one sample in a study of T cell responses to AZD1222 COVID-19 vaccine. Some clones are missing from TCRdb's copy, which holds only in-frame ones; the method was immunoSEQ multiplex PCR. The sample records approximately 120,000 clones, over 90% being singletons. Sample: peripheral blood, taken on day 0 of AZD1222 vaccination. The receptors were sampled from an adult in good health. Each CDR3 is given with its conserved first and last residue. The D gene is left open where the match is weak. Size tells how often a clone was seen (once, few, many) or the class of an expanded clone, and some rows leave it out.

>TRBJ1-1|TRBV10-3|NA|NA
CAISEGAGGTEAFF
TGTGCCATCAGCGAAGGGGCTGGAGGCACTGAAGCTTTCTTT
>TRBJ1-4|TRBV7-9|NA|TRBD1
CASSHPDRGLDEKLFF
TGTGCCAGCAGCCATCCCGACAGGGGGCTAGATGAAAAACTGTTTTTT
>TRBJ2-7|TRBV15|NA|NA
CATSRDGVSSYEQYF
TGTGCCACCAGCAGAGATGGGGTGAGCTCCTACGAGCAGTACTTC
>TRBJ1-3|TRBV2|NA|NA
CASTPGHSGNTIYF
TGTGCCAGCACTCCAGGCCACTCTGGAAACACCATATATTTT
>TRBJ2-7|TRBV2|few|NA
CASSYSADLPYEQYF
TGTGCCAGCAGTTATTCGGCGGACCTACCCTACGAGCAGTACTTC
>TRBJ1-1|TRBV10-3|NA|TRBD1
CATTDRGLGAFF
TGTGCCACTACGGACAGGGGGCTAGGAGCTTTCTTT
>TRBJ2-2|TRBV27|few|NA
CASRLDLNTGELFF
TGTGCCAGTAGACTGGACCTAAACACCGGGGAGCTGTTTTTT
>TRBJ2-5|TRBV7-9|NA|TRBD1
CASSRTVTGNQETQYF
TGTGCCAGCAGCCGGACTGTGACAGGGAACCAAGAGACCCAGTACTTC
>TRBJ2-5|TRBV7-9|NA|TRBD1
CASSASRDSQETQYF
TGTGCCAGCAGCGCAAGCCGGGACAGCCAAGAGACCCAGTACTTC
>TRBJ1-5|TRBV4-2|NA|NA
CASSQEAGNQPQHF
TGTGCCAGCAGCCAAGAGGCCGGGAATCAGCCCCAGCATTTT
>TRBJ2-7|TRBV9|NA|NA
CASSVGDGAYEQYF
TGTGCCAGCAGCGTAGGGGACGGAGCCTACGAGCAGTACTTC
>TRBJ2-5|TRBV6-2/TRBV6-3|NA|NA
CASSYWGRPSQETQYF
TGTGCCAGCAGTTACTGGGGCAGGCCGTCCCAAGAGACCCAGTACTTC
>TRBJ2-3|TRBV6-1|NA|NA
CASSEGWDTQYF
TGTGCCAGCAGTGAAGGATGGGATACGCAGTATTTT
>TRBJ2-2|TRBV3-1/TRBV3-2|NA|NA
CASTQAPKNTGELFF
TGTGCCAGCACCCAGGCCCCGAAGAACACCGGGGAGCTGTTTTTT
>TRBJ2-5|TRBV4-2|NA|TRBD2
CASSPSGGISVETQYF
TGTGCCAGCAGCCCTAGCGGGGGGATATCTGTGGAGACCCAGTACTTC
>TRBJ1-6|TRBV6-5|NA|NA
CASGTDYNSPLHF
TGTGCCAGCGGGACGGACTATAATTCACCCCTCCACTTT
>TRBJ1-5|TRBV6-6|NA|NA
CASSTESNQPQHF
TGTGCCAGCAGTACCGAAAGCAATCAGCCCCAGCATTTT
>TRBJ1-2|TRBV7-8|NA|TRBD1
CASSPDRESGYTF
TGTGCCAGCAGCCCGGACAGGGAGTCTGGCTACACCTTC
>TRBJ1-2|TRBV11-2|NA|NA
CASSLDRVGARRF
TGTGCCAGCAGCTTAGATCGCGTGGGGGCCAGGAGATTC
>TRBJ2-3|TRBV11-2|NA|TRBD2
CASSLVQRGGTQYF
TGTGCCAGCAGCTTAGTTCAGCGGGGGGGCACGCAGTATTTT
>TRBJ2-7|TRBV19|NA|TRBD1
CASSPGGYPLEQYF
TGTGCCAGTAGTCCAGGGGGCTATCCTCTCGAGCAGTACTTC
>TRBJ2-5|TRBV7-9|NA|TRBD1
CASSFRQGEPFLQETQYF
TGTGCCAGCAGCTTCAGACAGGGGGAGCCTTTCCTCCAAGAGACCCAGTACTTC
>TRBJ1-2|TRBV19|NA|TRBD1
CASSIEGGGGYTF
TGTGCCAGTAGTATAGAAGGGGGCGGAGGCTACACCTTC